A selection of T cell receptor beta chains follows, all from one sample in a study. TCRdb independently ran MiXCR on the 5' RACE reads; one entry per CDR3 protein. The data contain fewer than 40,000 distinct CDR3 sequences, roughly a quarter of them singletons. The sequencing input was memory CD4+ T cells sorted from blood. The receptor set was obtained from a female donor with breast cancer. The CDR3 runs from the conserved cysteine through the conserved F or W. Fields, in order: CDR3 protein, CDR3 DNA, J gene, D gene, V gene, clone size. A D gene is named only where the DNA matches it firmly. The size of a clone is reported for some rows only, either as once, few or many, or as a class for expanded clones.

CDR3 protein: CASSLAGGSGNTIYF; CDR3 DNA: TGTGCCAGCAGCTTAGCGGGAGGGTCTGGAAACACCATATATTTT; J gene: TRBJ1-3; D gene: -; V gene: TRBV7-9; clone size: few
CDR3 protein: CASSQEDQPQHF; CDR3 DNA: TGCGCCAGCAGCCAAGAGGATCAGCCCCAGCATTTT; J gene: TRBJ1-5; D gene: -; V gene: TRBV4-1; clone size: medium-sized
CDR3 protein: CASSRGGASTEAFF; CDR3 DNA: TGTGCCAGCAGTCGTGGAGGGGCTTCCACTGAAGCTTTCTTT; J gene: TRBJ1-1; D gene: -; V gene: TRBV27; clone size: few
CDR3 protein: CASSVTGMQRELFF; CDR3 DNA: TGTGCCAGCAGCGTAACAGGGATGCAGAGGGAGCTGTTTTTT; J gene: TRBJ2-2; D gene: -; V gene: TRBV9; clone size: few
CDR3 protein: CASSQRLGERVPYNEQFF; CDR3 DNA: TGTGCCAGCAGCCAACGACTCGGCGAGAGGGTGCCCTACAATGAGCAGTTCTTC; J gene: TRBJ2-1; D gene: -; V gene: TRBV13; clone size: -
CDR3 protein: CASSYQGPTDTQYF; CDR3 DNA: TGTGCCAGCAGTTACCAGGGCCCCACAGATACGCAGTATTTT; J gene: TRBJ2-3; D gene: -; V gene: TRBV6-5; clone size: many
CDR3 protein: CSALTDRSVAEAFF; CDR3 DNA: TGCAGTGCTCTCACAGACAGGTCGGTAGCTGAAGCTTTCTTT; J gene: TRBJ1-1; D gene: -; V gene: TRBV20-1; clone size: -
CDR3 protein: CASSSGLAGDWSYEQYF; CDR3 DNA: TGTGCCAGCAGCTCAGGGCTAGCGGGAGATTGGTCCTACGAGCAGTACTTC; J gene: TRBJ2-7; D gene: TRBD2; V gene: TRBV7-9; clone size: -
CDR3 protein: CASRVRDAQTDTQYF; CDR3 DNA: TGTGCCAGCAGAGTACGGGACGCCCAAACAGATACGCAGTATTTT; J gene: TRBJ2-3; D gene: -; V gene: TRBV5-5; clone size: few
CDR3 protein: CGTSKLARETQYF; CDR3 DNA: TGTGGCACCAGCAAACTAGCTAGGGAGACCCAGTACTTC; J gene: TRBJ2-5; D gene: -; V gene: TRBV15; clone size: -
CDR3 protein: CASSVGGDEQYF; CDR3 DNA: TGTGCCAGCAGCGTAGGGGGCGACGAGCAGTACTTC; J gene: TRBJ2-7; D gene: -; V gene: TRBV9; clone size: few
CDR3 protein: CASSIEAVGDEQYF; CDR3 DNA: TGTGCCAGCAGCATCGAAGCGGTCGGGGACGAGCAGTACTTC; J gene: TRBJ2-7; D gene: -; V gene: TRBV5-6; clone size: -
CDR3 protein: CSARRTGGYEQYF; CDR3 DNA: TGCAGTGCTAGAAGGACAGGGGGCTACGAGCAGTACTTC; J gene: TRBJ2-7; D gene: TRBD1; V gene: TRBV20-1; clone size: medium-sized
CDR3 protein: CASSYIEREVADTQYF; CDR3 DNA: TGTGCCAGCAGTTATATTGAGCGGGAGGTCGCAGATACGCAGTATTTT; J gene: TRBJ2-3; D gene: TRBD2; V gene: TRBV6-6; clone size: -
CDR3 protein: CASSEEGLPYEQYF; CDR3 DNA: TGTGCCAGCAGTGAAGAGGGCCTTCCCTACGAGCAGTACTTC; J gene: TRBJ2-7; D gene: -; V gene: TRBV6-1; clone size: -
CDR3 protein: CAIHPGQTNTGELFF; CDR3 DNA: TGTGCCATCCATCCCGGACAGACGAACACCGGGGAGCTGTTTTTT; J gene: TRBJ2-2; D gene: -; V gene: TRBV24-1; clone size: few
CDR3 protein: CASSITGGDGYTF; CDR3 DNA: TGTGCCAGCAGCATCACAGGGGGCGATGGCTACACCTTC; J gene: TRBJ1-2; D gene: TRBD1; V gene: TRBV7-6; clone size: -
CDR3 protein: CAWSVDWESHEQYF; CDR3 DNA: TGTGCCTGGAGTGTAGACTGGGAGTCCCACGAGCAGTACTTC; J gene: TRBJ2-7; D gene: -; V gene: TRBV30; clone size: -
CDR3 protein: CSAPGGIQETQYF; CDR3 DNA: TGCAGCGCCCCGGGGGGAATTCAAGAGACCCAGTACTTC; J gene: TRBJ2-5; D gene: TRBD2; V gene: TRBV29-1; clone size: many
CDR3 protein: CASSLGRDQPQHF; CDR3 DNA: TGTGCCAGCAGTTTGGGCAGAGATCAGCCCCAGCATTTT; J gene: TRBJ1-5; D gene: -; V gene: TRBV27; clone size: many
CDR3 protein: CASSLEYTGELFF; CDR3 DNA: TGTGCCAGCAGCTTGGAATACACCGGGGAGCTGTTTTTT; J gene: TRBJ2-2; D gene: -; V gene: TRBV5-4; clone size: many
CDR3 protein: CSARDRRELGLHEQFF; CDR3 DNA: TGCAGTGCTAGAGATCGGAGGGAGCTTGGGCTCCATGAGCAGTTCTTC; J gene: TRBJ2-1; D gene: -; V gene: TRBV20-1; clone size: many
CDR3 protein: CASSLAGNTGELFF; CDR3 DNA: TGTGCCAGCAGCTTAGCGGGGAACACCGGGGAGCTGTTTTTT; J gene: TRBJ2-2; D gene: -; V gene: TRBV7-6; clone size: -
CDR3 protein: CASSLAGRGNQPQHF; CDR3 DNA: TGTGCCAGCAGCTTGGCCGGACGGGGCAATCAGCCCCAGCATTTT; J gene: TRBJ1-5; D gene: -; V gene: TRBV5-5; clone size: many
CDR3 protein: CASSYLNTGELFF; CDR3 DNA: TGTGCCAGCAGTTATCTCAACACCGGGGAGCTGTTTTTT; J gene: TRBJ2-2; D gene: -; V gene: TRBV28; clone size: many
CDR3 protein: CASSTATGSADTQYF; CDR3 DNA: TGTGCCAGCAGCACTGCGACAGGTTCCGCAGATACGCAGTATTTT; J gene: TRBJ2-3; D gene: -; V gene: TRBV7-9; clone size: many
CDR3 protein: CATSVSGSYNEQFF; CDR3 DNA: TGTGCCACCAGTGTTAGCGGCTCCTACAATGAGCAGTTCTTC; J gene: TRBJ2-1; D gene: -; V gene: TRBV24-1; clone size: many
CDR3 protein: CASSYMGGLETQYF; CDR3 DNA: TGTGCCAGCAGTTACATGGGGGGCTTAGAGACCCAGTACTTC; J gene: TRBJ2-5; D gene: -; V gene: TRBV6-2/TRBV6-3; clone size: once
CDR3 protein: CASRDDSYEQYF; CDR3 DNA: TGTGCCAGCAGGGATGACAGTTACGAGCAGTACTTC; J gene: TRBJ2-7; D gene: -; V gene: TRBV6-1; clone size: many
CDR3 protein: CASSAPDRAAGELFF; CDR3 DNA: TGTGCCAGCAGTGCCCCCGACAGGGCGGCCGGGGAGCTGTTTTTT; J gene: TRBJ2-2; D gene: TRBD1; V gene: TRBV28; clone size: -
CDR3 protein: CARATGGDNSPLHF; CDR3 DNA: TGTGCCAGAGCGACAGGGGGGGATAATTCACCCCTCCACTTT; J gene: TRBJ1-6; D gene: TRBD1; V gene: TRBV2; clone size: few
CDR3 protein: CASSLPWGATEAFF; CDR3 DNA: TGTGCCAGCAGCTTACCTTGGGGGGCCACTGAAGCTTTCTTT; J gene: TRBJ1-1; D gene: -; V gene: TRBV5-6; clone size: -
CDR3 protein: CASSERWGGRTNEKLFF; CDR3 DNA: TGTGCCAGCAGTGAAAGATGGGGTGGGCGAACTAATGAAAAACTGTTTTTT; J gene: TRBJ1-4; D gene: -; V gene: TRBV6-1; clone size: -
CDR3 protein: CVSTHRGSYEQYF; CDR3 DNA: TGTGTCAGCACTCACAGGGGTTCCTACGAGCAGTACTTC; J gene: TRBJ2-7; D gene: TRBD1; V gene: TRBV6-1; clone size: -
CDR3 protein: CASSQDPGTGDTQYF; CDR3 DNA: TGCGCCAGCAGCCAAGATCCGGGGACGGGGGATACGCAGTATTTT; J gene: TRBJ2-3; D gene: -; V gene: TRBV4-1; clone size: -
CDR3 protein: CASSFAITDTQYF; CDR3 DNA: TGCGCCAGCAGCTTTGCAATCACAGATACGCAGTATTTT; J gene: TRBJ2-3; D gene: -; V gene: TRBV5-1; clone size: few
CDR3 protein: CASSLVPSGGIGTDTQYF; CDR3 DNA: TGTGCCAGCAGCTTGGTACCTAGCGGGGGCATTGGCACAGATACGCAGTATTTT; J gene: TRBJ2-3; D gene: TRBD2; V gene: TRBV5-5; clone size: -
CDR3 protein: CASSFRDGNTGELFF; CDR3 DNA: TGTGCCAGCAGCTTCCGGGACGGGAACACCGGGGAGCTGTTTTTT; J gene: TRBJ2-2; D gene: -; V gene: TRBV13; clone size: -
CDR3 protein: CSVEGINTQYF; CDR3 DNA: TGCAGCGTTGAAGGTATAAATACGCAGTATTTT; J gene: TRBJ2-3; D gene: -; V gene: TRBV29-1; clone size: medium-sized
CDR3 protein: CASSQEGLGAPLTDTQYF; CDR3 DNA: TGCGCCAGCAGCCAAGAGGGGCTGGGGGCACCACTCACAGATACGCAGTATTTT; J gene: TRBJ2-3; D gene: -; V gene: TRBV4-3; clone size: -
CDR3 protein: CASSEQAGRFEQYF; CDR3 DNA: TGTGCCAGCAGCGAACAGGCGGGTCGGTTCGAGCAGTACTTC; J gene: TRBJ2-7; D gene: -; V gene: TRBV7-8; clone size: few
CDR3 protein: CASSPDYNGQFF; CDR3 DNA: TGTGCCAGCAGTCCAGATTACAATGGGCAGTTCTTC; J gene: TRBJ2-1; D gene: -; V gene: TRBV27; clone size: few
CDR3 protein: CASSQGATGSYEQYF; CDR3 DNA: TGCGCCAGCAGCCAGGGGGCGACGGGCTCCTACGAGCAGTACTTC; J gene: TRBJ2-7; D gene: -; V gene: TRBV4-1; clone size: few
CDR3 protein: CSVAGENTYGYTF; CDR3 DNA: TGCAGCGTTGCCGGGGAGAATACGTATGGCTACACCTTC; J gene: TRBJ1-2; D gene: -; V gene: TRBV29-1; clone size: few
CDR3 protein: CASSQDRGGTQPQHF; CDR3 DNA: TGCGCCAGCAGCCAAGATCGAGGGGGAACTCAGCCCCAGCATTTT; J gene: TRBJ1-5; D gene: -; V gene: TRBV4-1; clone size: many
CDR3 protein: CASSLGLAASTDTQYF; CDR3 DNA: TGTGCCAGCAGCCTGGGACTAGCGGCTAGCACAGATACGCAGTATTTT; J gene: TRBJ2-3; D gene: TRBD2; V gene: TRBV7-3; clone size: -
CDR3 protein: CASSSLKGQPMSGYTF; CDR3 DNA: TGTGCCAGCAGCTCACTTAAGGGACAGCCTATGAGTGGCTACACCTTC; J gene: TRBJ1-2; D gene: TRBD1; V gene: TRBV11-2; clone size: -
CDR3 protein: CSARTRFGTSGVTGELFF; CDR3 DNA: TGCAGTGCTAGAACTCGATTCGGGACTAGCGGGGTCACCGGGGAGCTGTTTTTT; J gene: TRBJ2-2; D gene: TRBD2; V gene: TRBV20-1; clone size: -